A selection of T cell receptor beta chains follows, all from one sample in a study of cytotoxic CD8 clonotypes in ibrutinib-treated CLL. Assay: immunoSEQ multiplex PCR; the TCRdb copy retains only in-frame clones and omits some. This sample has approximately 30,000 clones; 55% to 75% occur once, and the top ten carry approximately 50%. Material: PBMCs, obtained after 24 months of ibrutinib treatment. The receptors come from a human donor with chronic lymphocytic leukemia. Each CDR3 is given with its conserved first and last residue. The order of the fields is V gene, D gene, J gene, clone size, CDR3 protein, CDR3 DNA. A D gene is named only where the DNA matches it firmly. A clone size is listed for some rows: how often the clone was seen (once, few, many), or a class if it is expanded.

v_call: TRBV7-2; d_call: -; j_call: TRBJ2-1; clone_size: -; cdr3_aa: CASSRKGGYNEQFF; cdr3_nt: TGTGCCAGCAGCCGAAAGGGAGGCTACAATGAGCAGTTCTTC
v_call: TRBV9; d_call: -; j_call: TRBJ1-3; clone_size: -; cdr3_aa: CASSPSMTVRNTIYF; cdr3_nt: TGTGCCAGCAGTCCTTCCATGACTGTGCGAAACACCATATATTTT
v_call: TRBV18; d_call: -; j_call: TRBJ2-7; clone_size: few; cdr3_aa: CASSPSNRAHEQYF; cdr3_nt: TGTGCCAGCTCACCATCGAACAGGGCTCACGAGCAGTACTTC
v_call: TRBV28; d_call: -; j_call: TRBJ2-7; clone_size: few; cdr3_aa: CASSSRQPYEQYF; cdr3_nt: TGTGCCAGCAGTTCCCGACAGCCCTACGAGCAGTACTTC
v_call: TRBV27; d_call: -; j_call: TRBJ1-4; clone_size: few; cdr3_aa: CASREIGTNEKLFF; cdr3_nt: TGTGCCAGCAGGGAAATAGGAACTAATGAAAAACTGTTTTTT
v_call: TRBV6-5; d_call: -; j_call: TRBJ2-7; clone_size: -; cdr3_aa: CASSYSSFSFGEQYF; cdr3_nt: TGTGCCAGCAGTTACTCGTCGTTCTCCTTTGGGGAGCAGTACTTC
v_call: TRBV5-1; d_call: -; j_call: TRBJ1-5; clone_size: -; cdr3_aa: CASSPTGAPYQPQHF; cdr3_nt: TGCGCCAGCAGCCCGACAGGAGCTCCTTATCAGCCCCAGCATTTT
v_call: TRBV7-2; d_call: TRBD2; j_call: TRBJ2-7; clone_size: -; cdr3_aa: CASSLTSGYEQYF; cdr3_nt: TGTGCCAGCAGCTTGACTAGCGGATACGAGCAGTACTTC
v_call: TRBV18; d_call: TRBD1; j_call: TRBJ2-2; clone_size: -; cdr3_aa: CASSPPRDRGYTGELFF; cdr3_nt: TGTGCCAGCTCACCACCGCGGGACAGGGGTTACACCGGGGAGCTGTTTTTT
v_call: TRBV15; d_call: -; j_call: TRBJ2-7; clone_size: -; cdr3_aa: CATSRGTVPEQYF; cdr3_nt: TGTGCCACCAGCCGGGGGACAGTCCCCGAGCAGTACTTC
v_call: TRBV7-9; d_call: -; j_call: TRBJ2-7; clone_size: -; cdr3_aa: CASSLGPPTDRTYEQYF; cdr3_nt: TGTGCCAGCAGCTTAGGACCTCCAACGGACAGAACCTACGAGCAGTACTTC